This TCR beta chain was profiled in a study of blood T cell repertoires in COVID-19. V lost 3 bases and J lost 5, with 10 bases in between. This CDR3 spans 13 amino acids. This table comes from immunoSEQ multiplex PCR, and its TCRdb copy is limited to in-frame clones, with some not included. Of some 30,000 clones listed, more than 75% were seen once; the top ten hold 7% to 10%. Material: peripheral blood. This receptor was obtained from a man aged 65 to 85 with active or convalescent COVID-19. The chain recombines TRBV12-3 or TRBV12-4 with TRBJ1-2; the D gene is possibly TRBD1 (5 bases). CDR3 residues: CASSFDDRYGYTF. DNA for the CDR3: TGTGCCAGCAGTTTCGACGACAGATATGGCTACACCTTC.